Listed here are 6 T cell receptor beta chains from one sample, sequenced in a study of neoadjuvant anti-PD-1 for oral cavity cancer. The time point denotes: after neoadjuvant nivolumab, at surgical resection. Here immunoSEQ multiplex PCR was the method, and the copy in TCRdb shows in-frame clones only, minus some. This table has about 24,000 clones, over 20% appearing once. The sample was tumor tissue, taken after nivolumab (anti-PD-1) treatment. The receptor source for this set is a person aged 35-79 years with oral cavity squamous cell carcinoma.

The V gene is TRBV5-1, the J gene TRBJ2-7; weak D call: TRBD2 (7 bases). Per germline, CDR1 SGHRS and CDR2 YFSETQ. The CDR3 loop spans 15 amino acids. V was shortened by 1 base and J by 4 bases, with 15 bases between the two germline ends. Written as DNA, the CDR3 is TGCGCCAGCAGCTTGTGGGGGGGCGTACCGTACGAGCAGTACTTC. Translation gives CASSLWGGVPYEQYF.

The chain links TRBV9 to TRBJ1-1, with D possibly matching TRBD1 (5 bases). The CDR3 extends over 16 amino acids. Germline lookup yields CDR1 SGDLS and CDR2 YYNGEE. Trimming left V 6 bases short and J 4 bases short, with 22 bases between. The CDR3, as DNA: TGTGCCAGCACCTTAGATCCCGGTCAGGGAAGCACTGAAGCTTTCTTT. Protein product: CASTLDPGQGSTEAFF.

This clone occurred a few times. The chain employs TRBV7-6 and TRBJ1-1, with a weak D call TRBD1 (5 bases). This CDR3 region has 15 residues. Per the germline V gene, CDR1 is SGHVS and CDR2 is FNYEAQ. Trimming pared 2 bases from V and 2 bases from J, leaving 12 bases between. CDR3 in amino acids: CASSLSSGPNTEAFF. The CDR3 nucleotides read TGTGCCAGCAGCTTATCCTCGGGACCCAACACTGAAGCTTTCTTT. Full variable domain (outside the CDR3, taken from reference TRBV7-6 and TRBJ1-1): GAGVSQSPRYKVTKRGQDVALRCDPISGHVSLYWYRQALGQGPEFLTYFNYEAQQDKSGLPNDRFSAERPEGSISTLTIQRTEQRDSAMYRCASSLSSGPNTEAFFGQGTRLTVV.

By share, this clone ranks as medium-sized (0.01 to 0.1%). The chain couples TRBV7-6 to TRBJ2-1; 14 positions match TRBD2. From germline, CDR1 is SGHVS and CDR2 FNYEAQ. This CDR3 has 20 amino acids. With V trimmed by 5 bases and J by 3 bases, 15 bases remained unmatched. Here the CDR3 reads CASSGYTGLAGEYHYNEQFF. The CDR3 bases are TGTGCCAGCAGCGGGTACACGGGACTAGCGGGGGAATATCACTACAATGAGCAGTTCTTC. Combining the CDR3 with reference TRBV7-6 and TRBJ2-1 gives the whole variable domain GAGVSQSPRYKVTKRGQDVALRCDPISGHVSLYWYRQALGQGPEFLTYFNYEAQQDKSGLPNDRFSAERPEGSISTLTIQRTEQRDSAMYRCASSGYTGLAGEYHYNEQFFGPGTRLTVL.

This clone was observed once. The J gene is TRBJ2-3, the V gene TRBV7-3; TRBD2 matches 8 bases. CDR1 and CDR2 from the germline V gene are SGHTA and FQGTGA. This CDR3 region has 16 residues. With 5 bases clipped from V and 2 bases from J, the junction kept 9 bases outside the gene matches. CDR3: CASSLISGASTDTQYF. The DNA for the CDR3 is TGTGCCAGCAGCCTGATTAGCGGGGCCTCCACAGATACGCAGTATTTT. The full variable domain, completed using reference TRBV7-3 and TRBJ2-3, is GAGVSQTPSNKVTEKGKYVELRCDPISGHTALYWYRQSLGQGPEFLIYFQGTGAADDSGLPNDRFFAVRPEGSVSTLKIQRTERGDSAVYLCASSLISGASTDTQYFGPGTRLTVL.

This clone was found a few times. The genes are TRBV27 and TRBJ1-5; weak D call: TRBD1 (5 bases). The V gene lost 6 bases and the J gene lost 2 bases, with 14 bases spanning the gap. CDR3 length: 15 amino acids. Germline assignment: CDR1 MNHEY and CDR2 SMNVEV (reference sequence). CDR3 nucleotides: TGTGCCAGCAGCCCATCCCAGGGCCGCAATCAGCCCCAGCATTTT. This gives the protein CASSPSQGRNQPQHF.